This paragraph covers one T cell receptor beta chain sequence. This CDR3 comprises 14 residues. The junction had 4 bases not matched to a gene; V was cut back by 4 bases and J by 1 base. CDR1 and CDR2 from the germline V gene are SGDLS and YYNGEE. This entry belongs to a study of T cells after yellow fever vaccination. TCRdb recomputed calls from the 5' RACE reads with MiXCR, one row per CDR3 protein. Here the sample spans roughly 85,000 distinct CDR3 sequences, 13% being singletons. The V call is TRBV9, the J call TRBJ2-5; 7 positions match TRBD2. This sequence was found in a young man who received the YFV17D yellow fever vaccine. The sample here was CD8+ T cells not binding an NS4B(214-222) dextramer, sorted from PBMCs, taken around 3 weeks after the first yellow fever vaccination. The CDR3 loop reads CASSSWTSQETQYF. DNA for the CDR3: TGTGCCAGCAGCTCATGGACTAGCCAAGAGACCCAGTACTTC.